This entry lists 15 T cell receptor beta chains sequenced from one sample in a study of blood T cells in healthy people across ages. The authors ran a second PCR of about 7 to 12 cycles using a sample-barcoded 5' primer and a J-beta primer mix. TCRdb called the 5' RACE reads again in MiXCR, with one record for every CDR3 protein. Of about 1 million distinct CDR3 sequences listed, about 25% were seen once; the top ten hold approximately 0.7%. The same specimen was also included in a second study, on T cells of mothers and their children.

Sequenced material: blood. Source of these receptors: a girl aged 2-10 years in good health.

The CDR3 protein is CASRPMTASGANVLTF. The CDR3 DNA follows: TGTGCCAGCAGACCTATGACAGCGTCTGGGGCCAACGTCCTGACTTTC. The gene calls are TRBV27 and TRBJ2-6; possible D gene TRBD1, 5 bases. The germline V and J ends were trimmed by 6 bases and 1 base, with 13 bases remaining between them. This CDR3 is built from 16 residues. Germline-derived CDR1 and CDR2 are MNHEY and SMNVEV (reference sequence).

The chain carries TRBV28 and TRBJ1-3; TRBD1 aligns across 11 bases. V trimming: 10 bases; J trimming: 0 bases; junction bases outside the gene matches: 11. Germline V gene sequence: CDR1 MDHEN, CDR2 SYDVKM. This CDR3 is 17 amino acids long. CDR3 in amino acids: CATRTGGHLTSGNTIYF. The DNA of the CDR3 is TGTGCCACCCGGACAGGGGGCCATTTAACCTCTGGAAACACCATATATTTT.

The rearrangement links TRBV4-1 to TRBJ2-7, with a tentative D call TRBD1 (6 bases). The CDR3 has 13 residues. Germline V gene sequence: CDR1 MGHRA, CDR2 YSYEKL. V lost 4 bases and J 5 bases, leaving 12 bases between the germline ends. CDR3 sequence (DNA): TGCGCCAGCAGCCTCATACAGGGTGACGAGCAGTACTTC. This translates into CASSLIQGDEQYF.

The V call is TRBV5-1, the J call TRBJ1-1, with 9 bases matching TRBD1. The germline CDR1 and CDR2 sequences are SGHRS and YFSETQ. With V trimmed by 2 bases and J by 1 base, 6 bases remained unmatched. This CDR3 has 16 residues. The CDR3 coding sequence is TGCGCCAGCAGCTTAGGGACAGGGAGGGCGAACACTGAAGCTTTCTTT. Encoded protein: CASSLGTGRANTEAFF.

The chain uses TRBV25-1 and TRBJ2-5; no firm D call. Germline V gene sequence: CDR1 MGHDK, CDR2 SYGVNS. The CDR3 runs to 13 residues. The germline V and J ends were trimmed by 3 bases and 3 bases, with 8 bases remaining between them. CDR3 region: CASSDDREETQYF. The CDR3 coding sequence is TGTGCCAGCAGTGACGACCGGGAAGAGACCCAGTACTTC.

The CDR3 DNA sequence: TGTGCCAGCAGCACCGGGACCTTGTACAATGAGCAGTTCTTC. Translated, it gives CASSTGTLYNEQFF. This chain links TRBV28 with TRBJ2-5; D possibly matches TRBD1 or TRBD2 (5 bases each). The DNA end is more similar to TRBJ2-1, so the J call may be wrong. This CDR3 spans 14 amino acids. The germline CDR1 and CDR2 sequences are MDHEN and SYDVKM.

This clonotype has a handful of counts. The chain recombines TRBV28 with TRBJ1-2; tentatively, D is TRBD1 (6 bases). This CDR3 is 15 amino acids long. V lost 8 bases and J lost 7, with 23 bases in between. Germline V gives CDR1 MDHEN, CDR2 SYDVKM. The CDR3 region is CASSPPTGNRGGYTF. The CDR3 nucleotides are TGTGCCAGCTCCCCCCCCACAGGGAATAGAGGTGGCTACACCTTC.

The chain couples TRBV6-2 or TRBV6-3 to TRBJ2-1; D remains unclear. This CDR3 spans 13 amino acids. V was pared by 4 bases and J by 7 bases, with 11 bases between. CDR1 MNHEY and CDR2 SVGEGT come from the germline V gene. The CDR3 loop reads CASSSIDGNEQFF. As DNA, the CDR3 is TGTGCCAGCAGTTCCATAGATGGGAATGAGCAGTTCTTC.

The chain links TRBV28 to TRBJ2-5, with D maybe TRBD1 (5 bases). The germline V gene encodes CDR1 MDHEN and CDR2 SYDVKM. Trimming removed 6 bases at V and 0 bases at J, with 20 bases between. This CDR3 region has 17 residues. CDR3 sequence: CASSFPFDSPYQETQYF. The CDR3 bases are TGTGCCAGCAGCTTCCCTTTCGACAGCCCTTACCAAGAGACCCAGTACTTC.

The chain links TRBV20-1 to TRBJ2-7; D gene unclear. The CDR3 contains 11 residues. Germline CDR1 and CDR2: DFQATT and SNEGSKA (reference sequence). The germline V and J ends were trimmed by 5 bases and 6 bases, with 11 bases remaining between them. The CDR3 DNA reads as TGCAGTGCTCTCGGTGTTGGCGAGCAGTACTTC. Translating it yields CSALGVGEQYF.

The genes are TRBV4-1 and TRBJ2-1; tentative D call: TRBD2 (5 bases). CDR1 and CDR2 from the germline V gene are MGHRA and YSYEKL. With 1 base removed from V and 15 bases from J, the gap between germline ends came to 10 bases. The CDR3 runs to 11 residues. CDR3 amino acids: CASSQGRGLFF. CDR3 nucleotide sequence: TGCGCCAGCAGCCAAGGCCGGGGATTGTTCTTC.

The sample holds a few counts of this clonotype. The rearrangement links TRBV7-2 to TRBJ2-3; 9 nucleotides line up with TRBD1. This CDR3 has 17 residues. V lost 1 base and J lost 1; bases outside the gene matches: 6. Germline assignment: CDR1 SGHTA and CDR2 FQGNSA. The DNA of the CDR3 is TGTGCCAGCAGCTTAGTCGGGACAGGGTTAGGCACAGATACGCAGTATTTT. Translating it yields CASSLVGTGLGTDTQYF.

This clonotype was seen a few times. V is TRBV7-9 and J is TRBJ2-7; D is unresolved. The J call may be in error: the DNA end matches TRBJ2-1 better. This CDR3 has 13 residues. Germline-derived CDR1 and CDR2 are SEHNR and FQNEAQ (reference sequence). CDR3 residues: CASSLHVVAGQFF. CDR3 sequence (DNA): TGTGCCAGCAGCTTACACGTGGTTGCTGGGCAGTTCTTC.

The rearrangement uses TRBV29-1 and TRBJ1-1; the D gene is possibly TRBD1 (5 bases). The CDR3 has 14 amino acids. V was pared by 5 bases and J by 11 bases, with 24 bases between. The V gene's germline CDR1 is SQVTM and CDR2 ANQGSEA. The CDR3 DNA reads TGCAGCGTTTCGGGGCGCGGGGGGGTTTTGCGTGCTTTCTTT. Its translation is CSVSGRGGVLRAFF.

The chain joins TRBV12-3 or TRBV12-4 to TRBJ2-6; 7 nucleotides line up with TRBD1. The V gene end was trimmed by 6 bases and the J gene end by 2 bases; junction bases not matched to a gene: 10. The CDR3 is 17 amino acids. The CDR3 sequence: CASSQDGDRAGANVLTF. The CDR3 DNA follows: TGTGCCAGCAGCCAAGACGGCGACAGGGCTGGGGCCAACGTCCTGACTTTC.